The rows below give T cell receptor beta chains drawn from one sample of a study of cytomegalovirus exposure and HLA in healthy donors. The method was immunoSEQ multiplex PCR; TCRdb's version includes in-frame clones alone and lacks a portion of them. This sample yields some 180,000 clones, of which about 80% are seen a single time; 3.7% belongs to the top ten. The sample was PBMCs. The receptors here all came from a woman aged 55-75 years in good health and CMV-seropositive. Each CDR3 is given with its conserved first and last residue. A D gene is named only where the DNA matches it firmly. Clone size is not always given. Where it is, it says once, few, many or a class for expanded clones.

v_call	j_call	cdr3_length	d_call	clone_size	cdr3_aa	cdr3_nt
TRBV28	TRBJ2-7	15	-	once	CASSFRSLVAYEQYF	TGTGCCAGCAGTTTTCGTAGCTTAGTAGCCTACGAGCAGTACTTC
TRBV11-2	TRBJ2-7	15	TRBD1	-	CASSLVPQGWNEQYF	TGTGCCAGCAGCTTAGTTCCACAGGGGTGGAACGAGCAGTACTTC
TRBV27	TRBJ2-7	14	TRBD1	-	CASSLGTGGEEQYF	TGTGCCAGCAGTTTAGGGACAGGGGGTGAGGAGCAGTACTTC
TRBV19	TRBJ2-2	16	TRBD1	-	CASSPWGQGNTGELFF	TGTGCCAGTAGTCCCTGGGGACAGGGGAACACCGGGGAGCTGTTTTTT
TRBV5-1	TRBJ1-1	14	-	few	CASSLDYGEDEAFF	TGCGCCAGCAGCTTAGATTACGGGGAGGATGAAGCTTTCTTT
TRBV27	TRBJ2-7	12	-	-	CASSLTGYEQYF	TGTGCCAGCAGTTTAACGGGTTACGAGCAGTACTTC
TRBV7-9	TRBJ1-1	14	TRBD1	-	CASSRQGSLTEAFF	TGTGCCAGCAGCCGACAGGGATCGCTGACTGAAGCTTTCTTT
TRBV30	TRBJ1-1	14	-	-	CAWSVWGVNTEAFF	TGTGCCTGGAGTGTATGGGGGGTGAACACTGAAGCTTTCTTT
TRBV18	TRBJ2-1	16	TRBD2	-	CASSPPGSGPNNEQFF	TGTGCCAGCTCACCACCGGGTAGCGGGCCCAACAATGAGCAGTTCTTC
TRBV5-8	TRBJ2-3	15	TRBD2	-	CASSFGGGASDTQYF	TGTGCCAGCAGCTTTGGCGGGGGGGCGTCAGATACGCAGTATTTT